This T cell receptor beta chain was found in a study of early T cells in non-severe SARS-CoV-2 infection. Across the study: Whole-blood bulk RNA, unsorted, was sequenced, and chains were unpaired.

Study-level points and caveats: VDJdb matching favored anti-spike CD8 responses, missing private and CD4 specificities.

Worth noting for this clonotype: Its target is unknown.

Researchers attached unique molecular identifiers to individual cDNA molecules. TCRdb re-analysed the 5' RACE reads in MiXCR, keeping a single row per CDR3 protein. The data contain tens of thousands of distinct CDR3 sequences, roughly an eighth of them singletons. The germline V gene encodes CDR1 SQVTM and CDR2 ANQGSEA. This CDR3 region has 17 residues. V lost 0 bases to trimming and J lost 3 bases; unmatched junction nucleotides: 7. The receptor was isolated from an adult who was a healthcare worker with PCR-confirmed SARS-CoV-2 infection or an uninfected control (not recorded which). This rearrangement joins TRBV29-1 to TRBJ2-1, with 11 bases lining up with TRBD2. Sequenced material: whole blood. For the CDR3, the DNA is TGCAGCGTTGAAGAGCGGGCTAGCGGGAGGTACTACAATGAGCAGTTCTTC. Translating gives CSVEERASGRYYNEQFF.